This T cell receptor beta chain was identified during a study of identical twins. Findings of the study overall: Out-of-frame alpha sequences common to twins exhibited a surplus of low generation probability.

A universal primer binding site was introduced by template switching. The final cDNA contained unique molecular identifiers. TCRdb ran MiXCR on the 5' RACE reads and lists one entry per CDR3 protein. The table records about 210,000 distinct CDR3 sequences, around a tenth of them present only once. The table lists this clonotype with many counts. The target antigen is unknown. V was pared by 1 base and J by 1 base, with 6 bases between. The CDR3 length is 14 residues. Looked up from germline, CDR1 is SEHNR and CDR2 is FQNEAQ (reference sequence). Sequenced material: memory (CD45RO+) T cells sorted from blood. This receptor was taken from a woman between 18 and 29 years old in good health. V usage is TRBV7-9 and J usage is TRBJ2-3; D call uncertain. The CDR3: CASSLVAGTDTQYF. CDR3 in DNA: TGTGCCAGCAGCTTAGTCGCGGGCACAGATACGCAGTATTTT. Drawing the rest from reference TRBV7-9 and TRBJ2-3, the complete variable domain is DTGVSQNPRHKITKRGQNVTFRCDPISEHNRLYWYRQTLGQGPEFLTYFQNEAQLEKSRLLSDRFSAERPKGSFSTLEIQRTEQGDSAMYLCASSLVAGTDTQYFGPGTRLTVL.